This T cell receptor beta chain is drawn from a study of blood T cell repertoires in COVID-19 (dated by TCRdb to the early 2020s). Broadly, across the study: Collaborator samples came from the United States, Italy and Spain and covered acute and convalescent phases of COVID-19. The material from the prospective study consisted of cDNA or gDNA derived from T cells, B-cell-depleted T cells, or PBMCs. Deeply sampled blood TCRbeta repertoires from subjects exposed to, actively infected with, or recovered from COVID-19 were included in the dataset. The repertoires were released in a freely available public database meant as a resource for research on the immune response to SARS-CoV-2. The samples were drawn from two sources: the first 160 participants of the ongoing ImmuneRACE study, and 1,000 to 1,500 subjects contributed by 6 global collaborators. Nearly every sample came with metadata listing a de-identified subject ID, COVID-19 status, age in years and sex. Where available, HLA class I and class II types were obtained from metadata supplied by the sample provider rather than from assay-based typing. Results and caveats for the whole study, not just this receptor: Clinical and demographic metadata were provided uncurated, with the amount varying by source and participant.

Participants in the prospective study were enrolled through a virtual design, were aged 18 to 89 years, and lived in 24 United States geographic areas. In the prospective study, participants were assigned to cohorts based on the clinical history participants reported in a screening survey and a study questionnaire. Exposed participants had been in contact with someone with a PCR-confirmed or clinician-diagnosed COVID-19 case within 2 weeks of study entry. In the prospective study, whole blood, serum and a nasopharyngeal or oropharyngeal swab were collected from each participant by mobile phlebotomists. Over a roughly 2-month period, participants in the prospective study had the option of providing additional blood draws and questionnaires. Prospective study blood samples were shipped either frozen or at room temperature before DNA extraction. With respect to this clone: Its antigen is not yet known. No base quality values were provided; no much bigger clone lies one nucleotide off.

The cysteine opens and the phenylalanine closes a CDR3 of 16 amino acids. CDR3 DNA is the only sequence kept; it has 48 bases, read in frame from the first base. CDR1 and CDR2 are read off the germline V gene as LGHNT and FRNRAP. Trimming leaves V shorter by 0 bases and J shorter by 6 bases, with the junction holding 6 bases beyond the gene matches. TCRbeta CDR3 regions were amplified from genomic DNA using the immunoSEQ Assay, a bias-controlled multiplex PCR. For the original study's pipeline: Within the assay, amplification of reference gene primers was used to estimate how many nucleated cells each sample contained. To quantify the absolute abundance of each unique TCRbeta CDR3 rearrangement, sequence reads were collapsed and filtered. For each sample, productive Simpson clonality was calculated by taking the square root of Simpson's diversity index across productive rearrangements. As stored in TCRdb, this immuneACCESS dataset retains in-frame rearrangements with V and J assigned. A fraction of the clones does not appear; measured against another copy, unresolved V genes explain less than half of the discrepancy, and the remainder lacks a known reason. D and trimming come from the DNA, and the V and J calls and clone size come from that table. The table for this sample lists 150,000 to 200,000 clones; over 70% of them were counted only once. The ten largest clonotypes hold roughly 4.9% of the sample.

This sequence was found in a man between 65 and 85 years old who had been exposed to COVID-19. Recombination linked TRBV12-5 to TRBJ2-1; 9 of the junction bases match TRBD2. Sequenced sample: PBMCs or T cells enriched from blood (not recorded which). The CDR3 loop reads CASGLVISGGPNEQFF. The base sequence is TGTGCTAGTGGTTTGGTAATTAGCGGGGGCCCCAATGAGCAGTTCTTC. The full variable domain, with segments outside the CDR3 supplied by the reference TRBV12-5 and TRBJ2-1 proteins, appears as DARVTQTPRHKVTEMGQEVTMRCQPILGHNTVFWYRQTMMQGLELLAYFRNRAPLDDSGMPKDRFSAEMPDATLATLKIQPSEPRDSAVYFCASGLVISGGPNEQFFGPGTRLTVL.